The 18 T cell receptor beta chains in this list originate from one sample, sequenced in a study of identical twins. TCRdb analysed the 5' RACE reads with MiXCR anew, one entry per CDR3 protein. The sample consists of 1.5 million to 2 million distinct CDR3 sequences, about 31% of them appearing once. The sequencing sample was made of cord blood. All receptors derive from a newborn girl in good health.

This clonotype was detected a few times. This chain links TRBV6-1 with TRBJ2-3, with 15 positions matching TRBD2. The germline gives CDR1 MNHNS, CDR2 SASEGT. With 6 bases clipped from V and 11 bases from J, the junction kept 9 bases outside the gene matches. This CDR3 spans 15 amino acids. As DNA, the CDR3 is TGTGCCAGCAGCCGGACTAGCGGGGGGGTCATGATGCAGTATTTT. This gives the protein CASSRTSGGVMMQYF.

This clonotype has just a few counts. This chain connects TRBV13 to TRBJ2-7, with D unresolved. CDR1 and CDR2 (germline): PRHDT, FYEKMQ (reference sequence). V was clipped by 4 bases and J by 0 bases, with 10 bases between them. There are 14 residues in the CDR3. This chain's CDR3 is CASSSLVSSYEQYF. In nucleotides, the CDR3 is TGTGCCAGCAGCTCCCTGGTTTCCTCCTACGAGCAGTACTTC.

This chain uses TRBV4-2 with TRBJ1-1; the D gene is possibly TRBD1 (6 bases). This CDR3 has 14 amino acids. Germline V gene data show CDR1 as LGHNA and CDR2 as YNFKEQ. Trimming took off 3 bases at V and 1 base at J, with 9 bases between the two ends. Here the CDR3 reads CASSHEGGNTEAFF. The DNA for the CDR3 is TGTGCCAGCAGCCACGAGGGGGGGAACACTGAAGCTTTCTTT.

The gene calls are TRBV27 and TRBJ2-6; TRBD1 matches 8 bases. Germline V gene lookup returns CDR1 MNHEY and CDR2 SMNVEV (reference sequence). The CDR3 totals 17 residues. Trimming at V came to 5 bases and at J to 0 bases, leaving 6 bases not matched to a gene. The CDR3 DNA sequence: TGTGCCAGCAGTCTCCGGACAGGGAACTCTGGGGCCAACGTCCTGACTTTC. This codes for CASSLRTGNSGANVLTF.

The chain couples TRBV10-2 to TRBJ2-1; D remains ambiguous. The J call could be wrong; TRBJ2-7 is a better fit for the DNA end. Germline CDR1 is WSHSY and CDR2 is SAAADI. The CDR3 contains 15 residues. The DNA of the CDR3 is TGCGCCAGCAGTGAGTCCCATCTCCTAGTCAATGAGCAGTACTTC. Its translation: CASSESHLLVNEQYF.

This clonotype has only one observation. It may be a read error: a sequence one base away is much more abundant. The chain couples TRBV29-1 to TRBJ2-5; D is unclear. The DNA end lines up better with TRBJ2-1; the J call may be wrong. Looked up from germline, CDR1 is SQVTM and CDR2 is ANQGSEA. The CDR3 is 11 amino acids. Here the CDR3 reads CSVAVAETQFF. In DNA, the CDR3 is TGCAGCGTTGCGGTAGCAGAGACCCAGTTCTTC.

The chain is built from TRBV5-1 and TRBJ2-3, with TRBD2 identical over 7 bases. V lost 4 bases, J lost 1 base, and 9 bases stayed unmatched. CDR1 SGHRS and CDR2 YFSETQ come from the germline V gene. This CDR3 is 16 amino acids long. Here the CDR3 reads CASSLPSGGGTDTQYF. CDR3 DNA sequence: TGCGCCAGCAGCCTTCCTAGCGGAGGGGGCACAGATACGCAGTATTTT.

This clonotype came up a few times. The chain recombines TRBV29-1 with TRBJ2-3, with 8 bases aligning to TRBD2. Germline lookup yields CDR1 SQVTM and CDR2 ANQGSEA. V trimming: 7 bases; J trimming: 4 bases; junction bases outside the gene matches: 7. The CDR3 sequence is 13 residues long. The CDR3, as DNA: TGCAGCGCCATCCCGGGGGGGCCAGATACGCAGTATTTT. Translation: CSAIPGGPDTQYF.

The CDR3 nucleotides read TGTGCCAGCAGCGACCGGGACAGCTCCTTAGAAGCTTTCTTT. Translating gives CASSDRDSSLEAFF. The chain joins TRBV5-6 to TRBJ1-1; 7 nucleotides match TRBD1. V gave up 4 bases and J gave up 8 bases; unmatched junction bases: 11. Germline V gene data show CDR1 as SGHDT and CDR2 as YYEEEE. The CDR3 has 14 amino acids.

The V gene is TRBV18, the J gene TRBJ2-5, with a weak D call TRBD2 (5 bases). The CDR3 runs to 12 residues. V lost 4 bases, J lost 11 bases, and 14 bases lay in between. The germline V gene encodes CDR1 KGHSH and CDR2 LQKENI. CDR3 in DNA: TGTGCCAGCTCACTTTTCGGTGGGGAGCAGTACTTC. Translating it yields CASSLFGGEQYF.

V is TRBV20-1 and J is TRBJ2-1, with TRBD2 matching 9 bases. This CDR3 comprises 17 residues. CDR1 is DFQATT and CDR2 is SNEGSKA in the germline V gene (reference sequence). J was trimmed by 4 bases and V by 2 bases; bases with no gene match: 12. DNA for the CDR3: TGCAGTGCTAGATCCCCCGCAGCGGGAGGACGTTACAATGAGCAGTTCTTC. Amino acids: CSARSPAAGGRYNEQFF.

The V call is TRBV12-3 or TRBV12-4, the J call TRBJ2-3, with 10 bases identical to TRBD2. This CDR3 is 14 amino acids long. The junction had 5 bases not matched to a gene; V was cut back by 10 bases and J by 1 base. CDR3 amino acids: CANAGTSGTDTQYF. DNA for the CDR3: TGTGCCAACGCCGGGACTAGCGGCACAGATACGCAGTATTTT.

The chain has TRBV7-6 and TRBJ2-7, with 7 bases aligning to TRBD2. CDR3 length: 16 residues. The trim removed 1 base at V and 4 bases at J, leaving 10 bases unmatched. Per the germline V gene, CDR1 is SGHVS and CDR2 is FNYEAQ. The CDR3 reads CASSLGPTGLTYEQYF. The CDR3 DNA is TGTGCCAGCAGCTTAGGCCCAACGGGACTAACTTACGAGCAGTACTTC.

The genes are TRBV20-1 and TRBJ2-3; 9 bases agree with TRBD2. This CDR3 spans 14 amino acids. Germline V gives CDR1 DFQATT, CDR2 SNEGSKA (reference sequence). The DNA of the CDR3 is TGCAAGATTCAGCGGGGGGTTGGCACAGATACGCAGTATTTT. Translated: CKIQRGVGTDTQYF.

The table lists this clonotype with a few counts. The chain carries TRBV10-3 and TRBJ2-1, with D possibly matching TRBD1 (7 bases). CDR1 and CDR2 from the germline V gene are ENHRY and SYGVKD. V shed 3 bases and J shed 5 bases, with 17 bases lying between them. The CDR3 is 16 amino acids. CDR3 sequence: CAISDPGGLPDNEQFF. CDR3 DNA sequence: TGTGCCATCAGTGATCCAGGGGGGCTGCCAGACAATGAGCAGTTCTTC.

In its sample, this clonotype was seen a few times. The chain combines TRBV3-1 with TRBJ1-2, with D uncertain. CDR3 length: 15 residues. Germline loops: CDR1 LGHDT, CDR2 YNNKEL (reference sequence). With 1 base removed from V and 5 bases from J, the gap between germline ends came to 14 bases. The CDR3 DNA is TGTGCCAGCAGCCAAGCCCCCAAGGCAGCGTATGGCTACACCTTC. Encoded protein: CASSQAPKAAYGYTF.

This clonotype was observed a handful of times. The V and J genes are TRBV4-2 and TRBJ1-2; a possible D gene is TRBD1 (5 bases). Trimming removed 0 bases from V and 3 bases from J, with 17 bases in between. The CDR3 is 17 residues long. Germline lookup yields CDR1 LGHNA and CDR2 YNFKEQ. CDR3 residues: CASSQEGSRGRDYGYTF. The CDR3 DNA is TGTGCCAGCAGCCAAGAGGGATCCCGGGGCAGGGACTATGGCTACACCTTC.

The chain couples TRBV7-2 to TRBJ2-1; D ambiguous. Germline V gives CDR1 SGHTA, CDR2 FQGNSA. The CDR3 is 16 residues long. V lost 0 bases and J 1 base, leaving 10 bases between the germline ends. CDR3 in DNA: TGTGCCAGCAGCTTAGCGTTGACTCTTTCCTACAATGAGCAGTTCTTC. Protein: CASSLALTLSYNEQFF.